The TCR beta chain under discussion was sequenced for a study of T cells in Graves' hyperthyroidism and ophthalmopathy. Study observations and caveats: Ophthalmopathy prediction by the model preceded onset by a median about 6.8 months.

Regions amplified from RNA transcripts were the TCR beta CDR3 regions. An initial round of RT-PCR targeting the TCR CDR3 relied on the HTBI primer set. From the multiplex PCR reads, TCRdb called clonotypes with MiXCR, one entry per CDR3 protein. The sample holds just over 550,000 distinct CDR3 sequences, roughly 46% seen once. Hyperthyroidism patients were newly diagnosed, had disease duration under 2 months, and were aged 18 to 65 years. This clonotype was detected a few times. Its antigen is not known. CDR1 SEHNR and CDR2 FQNEAQ come from the germline V gene (reference sequence). CDR3 length: 16 residues. V was shortened by 8 bases and J by 1 base, with 20 bases between the two germline ends.

The clonotype originates from a woman aged 18-30 years with Graves' hyperthyroidism. Sequenced input: peripheral blood or thyroid tissue (not recorded which). The chain is built from TRBV7-9 and TRBJ1-1; D is perhaps TRBD1 (6 bases). CDR3 sequence reads: CASALRATGENTEAFF. CDR3 nucleotides: TGTGCCAGCGCTTTAAGGGCGACAGGAGAGAACACTGAAGCTTTCTTT.